This T cell receptor beta chain was recorded in a study of identical twins. Study-level points and caveats: Sequences that were beta out-of-frame showed weaker excess twin sharing.

There are a few counts of this clonotype. Its target is unknown. TCRdb called the 5' RACE reads again in MiXCR, with one record for every CDR3 protein. Here the sample spans about 260,000 distinct CDR3 sequences, about 7.3% being singletons. The CDR3 contains 12 residues. The germline CDR1 and CDR2 sequences are SQVTM and ANQGSEA. V was shortened by 5 bases and J by 4 bases, with 8 bases between the two germline ends. Every sampled donor was Caucasian and healthy. The data also belong to a second study, concerning yellow fever vaccine responses in identical twins.

The rearrangement uses TRBV29-1 and TRBJ1-4; D gene uncertain. The receptor's source is a woman between 18 and 29 years old in good health. The sequencing sample was made of memory (CD45RO+) T cells sorted from blood. In DNA, the CDR3 is TGCAGCGTTCGGGAAAATAATGAAAAACTGTTTTTT. As protein: CSVRENNEKLFF.